This TCR beta chain was retrieved from a study of T cells in Graves' hyperthyroidism and ophthalmopathy. TCR beta CDR3 sequences were amplified from RNA transcripts. An initial round of RT-PCR targeting the TCR CDR3 relied on the HTBI primer set. TCRdb re-called the multiplex PCR reads through MiXCR, storing one row per CDR3 protein. The table shows about 840,000 distinct CDR3 sequences, with over 35% occurring only once. An absence of ophthalmopathy progression within 18 months meant stable Graves' hyperthyroidism. Turning to this clonotype: A clone one base away is much larger, so this may be a read error.

The germline gives CDR1 SNHLY, CDR2 FYNNEI. This CDR3 contains 16 residues. The sequence derives from a man aged 18 to 30 with Graves' hyperthyroidism. V usage is TRBV2 and J usage is TRBJ2-3; 9 bases are shared with TRBD2. Sequenced input: blood. CDR3 in DNA: TGTGCCAGCAGTGCCCATAGCGGGGGAAGCACAGGTACGCAGTATTTT. This sequence encodes CASSAHSGGSTGTQYF.